This T cell receptor (beta chain) was captured by sequencing in a study of PD-1 blockade in mismatch repair-deficient tumors. The overall study: Patients had some twelve mismatch repair-deficient cancer types, all previously treated and progressing.

Trimming shortened V by 8 bases and J by 1 base, and 15 bases separated the two germline ends. Germline V CDR1 and CDR2: SGHAT, FQNNGV. This CDR3 contains 15 residues. Mismatch repair deficiency was confirmed in all patients, by PCR or immunohistochemistry. The TCR-sequenced patients were a few responders to pembrolizumab. TCRdb keeps only in-frame clones here, not all; method: immunoSEQ multiplex PCR. The sample lists approximately 120,000 clones; 85% to 90% were seen once. Findings of the study overall: After pembrolizumab, tumor-resident clones rose rapidly, then generally contracted before radiologic responses.

As regards this clone: What it recognizes is unknown.

This clonotype was sampled from an adult with mismatch repair-deficient cancer. The sequenced sample was peripheral blood, obtained 44 weeks after starting pembrolizumab. The chain links TRBV11-2 to TRBJ1-3; D may be TRBD1 (5 bases). The CDR3 reads CASAWMRGSGNTIYF. In DNA, the CDR3 is TGTGCCAGCGCTTGGATGAGGGGATCTGGAAACACCATATATTTT. Variable domain in full (rest from reference TRBV11-2 and TRBJ1-3): EAGVAQSPRYKIIEKRQSVAFWCNPISGHATLYWYQQILGQGPKLLIQFQNNGVVDDSQLPKDRFSAERLKGVDSTLKIQPAKLEDSAVYLCASAWMRGSGNTIYFGEGSWLTVV.